A single count supports the clone carrying this TCR beta chain. The CDR3 is 16 amino acids. From germline, CDR1 is MGHRA and CDR2 YSYEKL. The V and J ends lost 1 base and 8 bases, in that order; junction bases with no gene match: 13. This specimen belongs to a study of blood T cell repertoires in COVID-19. Assay used: immunoSEQ multiplex PCR; TCRdb lists only in-frame clones, some missing. The sample holds approximately 300,000 clones, around 83% seen once. Sequencing was performed on peripheral blood. The chain employs TRBV4-1 and TRBJ1-2; 7 bases match TRBD1. The origin of this receptor is a woman between 45 and 60 years old with acute or convalescent COVID-19. The CDR3 reads CASSQVPSDRVGGYTF. CDR3 nucleotide sequence: TGCGCCAGCAGCCAAGTACCCTCCGACAGGGTCGGGGGCTACACCTTC.